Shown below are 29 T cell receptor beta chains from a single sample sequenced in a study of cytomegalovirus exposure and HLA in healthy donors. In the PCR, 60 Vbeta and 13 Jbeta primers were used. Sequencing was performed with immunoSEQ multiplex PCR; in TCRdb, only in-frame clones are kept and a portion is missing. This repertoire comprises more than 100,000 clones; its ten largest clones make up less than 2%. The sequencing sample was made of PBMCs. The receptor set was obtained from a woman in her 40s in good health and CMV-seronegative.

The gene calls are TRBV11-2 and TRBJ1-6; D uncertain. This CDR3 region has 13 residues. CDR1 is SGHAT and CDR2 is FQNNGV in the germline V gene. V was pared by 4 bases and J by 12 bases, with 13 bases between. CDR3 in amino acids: CASSSPRIRPLHF. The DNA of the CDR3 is TGTGCCAGCAGCTCCCCGAGAATAAGACCCCTCCACTTT. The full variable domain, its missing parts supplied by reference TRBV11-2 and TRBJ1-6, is EAGVAQSPRYKIIEKRQSVAFWCNPISGHATLYWYQQILGQGPKLLIQFQNNGVVDDSQLPKDRFSAERLKGVDSTLKIQPAKLEDSAVYLCASSSPRIRPLHFGNGTRLTVT.

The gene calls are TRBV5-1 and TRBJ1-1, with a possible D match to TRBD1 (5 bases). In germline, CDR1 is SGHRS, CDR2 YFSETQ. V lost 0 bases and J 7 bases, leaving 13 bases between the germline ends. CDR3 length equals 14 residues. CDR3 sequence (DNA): TGCGCCAGCAGCTTGGATCAGGCCGGGGGTGAAGCTTTCTTT. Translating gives CASSLDQAGGEAFF.

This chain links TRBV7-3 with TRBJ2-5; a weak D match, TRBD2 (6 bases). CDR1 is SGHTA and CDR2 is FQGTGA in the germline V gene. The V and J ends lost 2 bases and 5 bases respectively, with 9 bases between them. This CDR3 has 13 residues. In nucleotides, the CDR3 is TGTGCCAGCAGCTTAGGCACTAGCGAGACCCAGTACTTC. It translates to CASSLGTSETQYF. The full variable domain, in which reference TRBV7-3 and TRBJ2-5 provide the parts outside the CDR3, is GAGVSQTPSNKVTEKGKYVELRCDPISGHTALYWYRQSLGQGPEFLIYFQGTGAADDSGLPNDRFFAVRPEGSVSTLKIQRTERGDSAVYLCASSLGTSETQYFGPGTRLLVL.

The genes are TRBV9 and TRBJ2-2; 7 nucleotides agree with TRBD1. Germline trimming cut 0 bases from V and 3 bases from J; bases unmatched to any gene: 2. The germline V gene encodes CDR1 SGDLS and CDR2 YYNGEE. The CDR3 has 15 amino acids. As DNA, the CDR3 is TGTGCCAGCAGCGTAGTGACAGGGCACACCGGGGAGCTGTTTTTT. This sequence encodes CASSVVTGHTGELFF.

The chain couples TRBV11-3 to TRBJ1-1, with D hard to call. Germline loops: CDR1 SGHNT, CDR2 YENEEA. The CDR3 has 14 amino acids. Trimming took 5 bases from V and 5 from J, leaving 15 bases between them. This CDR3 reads CASSRRRGGTEAFF. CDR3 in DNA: TGTGCCAGCAGCCGGCGTAGAGGAGGAACTGAAGCTTTCTTT.

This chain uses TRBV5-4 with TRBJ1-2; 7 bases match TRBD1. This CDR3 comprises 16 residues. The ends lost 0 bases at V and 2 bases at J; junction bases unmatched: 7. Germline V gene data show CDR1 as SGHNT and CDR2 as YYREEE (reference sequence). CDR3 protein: CASSLGSTGANYGYTF. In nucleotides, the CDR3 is TGTGCCAGCAGCTTGGGGTCTACAGGGGCGAACTATGGCTACACCTTC. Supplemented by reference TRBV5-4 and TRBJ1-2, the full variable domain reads ETGVTQSPTHLIKTRGQQVTLRCSSQSGHNTVSWYQQALGQGPQFIFQYYREEENGRGNFPPRFSGLQFPNYSSELNVNALELDDSALYLCASSLGSTGANYGYTFGSGTRLTVV.

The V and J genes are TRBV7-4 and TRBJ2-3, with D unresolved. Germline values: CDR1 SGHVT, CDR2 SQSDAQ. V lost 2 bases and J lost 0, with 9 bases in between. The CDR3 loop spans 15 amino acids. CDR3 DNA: TGTGCCAGCAGCTTAATCTCGGGTAGCACAGATACGCAGTATTTT. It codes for CASSLISGSTDTQYF.

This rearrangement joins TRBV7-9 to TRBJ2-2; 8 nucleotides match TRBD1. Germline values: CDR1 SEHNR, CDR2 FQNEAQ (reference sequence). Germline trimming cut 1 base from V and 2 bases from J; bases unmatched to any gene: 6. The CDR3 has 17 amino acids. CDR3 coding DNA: TGTGCCAGCAGCTTAGGCAGGGGGCAAGGCAACACCGGGGAGCTGTTTTTT. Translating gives CASSLGRGQGNTGELFF.

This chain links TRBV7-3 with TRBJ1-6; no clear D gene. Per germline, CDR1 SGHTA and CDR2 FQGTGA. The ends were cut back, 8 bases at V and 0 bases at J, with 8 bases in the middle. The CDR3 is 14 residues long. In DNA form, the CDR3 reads TGTGCCAGCGGAGAGAGCTCCTATAATTCACCCCTCCACTTT. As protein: CASGESSYNSPLHF.

The CDR3 spells CSVARGTEAFF. CDR3 sequence (DNA): TGCAGCGTCGCCCGAGGCACTGAAGCTTTCTTT. The rearrangement links TRBV29-1 to TRBJ1-1, with unresolved D. V lost 6 bases to trimming and J lost 4 bases, with 9 bases between them. This CDR3 is built from 11 residues. Per germline, CDR1 SQVTM and CDR2 ANQGSEA.

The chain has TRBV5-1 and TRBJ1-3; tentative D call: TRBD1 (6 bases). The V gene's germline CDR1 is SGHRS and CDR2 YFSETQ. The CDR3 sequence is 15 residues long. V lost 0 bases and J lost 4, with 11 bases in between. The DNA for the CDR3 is TGCGCCAGCAGCTTGGCCACGGGGACAGGAAACACCATATATTTT. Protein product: CASSLATGTGNTIYF.

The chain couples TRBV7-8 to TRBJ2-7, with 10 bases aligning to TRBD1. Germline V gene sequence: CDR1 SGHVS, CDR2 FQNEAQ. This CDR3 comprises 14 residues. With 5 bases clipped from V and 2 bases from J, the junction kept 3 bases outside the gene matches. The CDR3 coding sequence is TGTGCCAGCAGCCTGGGACAGGGGACCTACGAGCAGTACTTC. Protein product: CASSLGQGTYEQYF.

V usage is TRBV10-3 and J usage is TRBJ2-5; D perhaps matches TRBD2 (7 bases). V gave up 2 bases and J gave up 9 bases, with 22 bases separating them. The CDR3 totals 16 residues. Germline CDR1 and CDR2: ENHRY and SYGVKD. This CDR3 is CAISETTGLRGAAQYF. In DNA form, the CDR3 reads TGTGCCATCAGTGAGACGACGGGACTCCGGGGGGCGGCCCAGTACTTC.

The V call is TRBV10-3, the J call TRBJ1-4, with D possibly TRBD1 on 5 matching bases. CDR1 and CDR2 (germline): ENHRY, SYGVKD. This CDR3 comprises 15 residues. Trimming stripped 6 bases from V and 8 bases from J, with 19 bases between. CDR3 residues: CAISEGMQGKEKLFF. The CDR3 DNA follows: TGTGCCATCAGCGAGGGGATGCAGGGCAAAGAAAAACTGTTTTTT.

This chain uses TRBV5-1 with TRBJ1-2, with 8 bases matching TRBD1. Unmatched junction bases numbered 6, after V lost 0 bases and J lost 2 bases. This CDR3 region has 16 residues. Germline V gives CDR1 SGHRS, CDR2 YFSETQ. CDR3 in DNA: TGCGCCAGCAGCTTGGAATCAGGGGGCAACAACTATGGCTACACCTTC. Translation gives CASSLESGGNNYGYTF.

The DNA of the CDR3 is TGTGCCAGTAGTACTGGGACTAGCGGGGTCAATGAGCAGTTCTTC. Translating it yields CASSTGTSGVNEQFF. V and J are TRBV19 and TRBJ2-1; the match to TRBD2 covers 13 bases. The CDR3 contains 15 residues. The junction had 3 bases not matched to a gene; V was cut back by 4 bases and J by 6 bases. Looked up from germline, CDR1 is LNHDA and CDR2 is SQIVND (reference sequence).

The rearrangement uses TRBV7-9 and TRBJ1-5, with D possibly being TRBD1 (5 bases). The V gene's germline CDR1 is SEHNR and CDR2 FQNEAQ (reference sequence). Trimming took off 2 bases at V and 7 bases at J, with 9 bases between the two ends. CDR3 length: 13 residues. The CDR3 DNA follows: TGTGCCAGCAGCTTAAATGGGGGGCAGCCCCAGCATTTT. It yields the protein CASSLNGGQPQHF.

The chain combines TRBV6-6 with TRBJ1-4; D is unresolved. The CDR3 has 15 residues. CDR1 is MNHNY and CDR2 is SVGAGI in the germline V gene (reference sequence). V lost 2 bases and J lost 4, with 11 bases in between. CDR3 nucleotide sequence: TGTGCCAGCAGTTACGCTCTAGCCCTTAATGAAAAACTGTTTTTT. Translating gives CASSYALALNEKLFF.

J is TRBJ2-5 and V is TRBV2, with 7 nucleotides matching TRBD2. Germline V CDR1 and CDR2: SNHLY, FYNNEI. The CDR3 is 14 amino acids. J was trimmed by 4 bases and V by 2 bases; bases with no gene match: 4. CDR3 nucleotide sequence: TGTGCCAGCAGTGAACTGGCGGGGGTAGAGACCCAGTACTTC. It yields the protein CASSELAGVETQYF. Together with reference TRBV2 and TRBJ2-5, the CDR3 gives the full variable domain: EPEVTQTPSHQVTQMGQEVILRCVPISNHLYFYWYRQILGQKVEFLVSFYNNEISEKSEIFDDQFSVERPDGSNFTLKIRSTKLEDSAMYFCASSELAGVETQYFGPGTRLLVL.

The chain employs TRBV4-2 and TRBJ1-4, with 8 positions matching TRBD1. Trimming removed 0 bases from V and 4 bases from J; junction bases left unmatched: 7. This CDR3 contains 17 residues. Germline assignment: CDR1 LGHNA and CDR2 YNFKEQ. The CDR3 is CASSQETGVEGNEKLFF. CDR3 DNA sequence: TGTGCCAGCAGCCAAGAGACAGGGGTAGAGGGTAATGAAAAACTGTTTTTT.

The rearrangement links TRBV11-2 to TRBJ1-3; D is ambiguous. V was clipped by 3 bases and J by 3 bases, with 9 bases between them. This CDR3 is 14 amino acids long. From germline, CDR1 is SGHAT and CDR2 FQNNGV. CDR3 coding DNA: TGTGCCAGCAGCTTGGAGTCCCGTGGAAACACCATATATTTT. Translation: CASSLESRGNTIYF.

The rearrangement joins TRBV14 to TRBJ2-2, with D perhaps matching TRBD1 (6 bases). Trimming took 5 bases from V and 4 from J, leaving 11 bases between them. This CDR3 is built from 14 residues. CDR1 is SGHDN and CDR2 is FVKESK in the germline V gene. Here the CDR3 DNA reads TGTGCCAGCAGCTTTGGACAGTCCACCGGGGAGCTGTTTTTT. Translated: CASSFGQSTGELFF.

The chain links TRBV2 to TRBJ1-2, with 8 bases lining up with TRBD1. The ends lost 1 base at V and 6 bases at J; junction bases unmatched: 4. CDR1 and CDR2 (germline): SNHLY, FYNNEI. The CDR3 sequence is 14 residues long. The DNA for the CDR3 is TGTGCCAGCAGTGAAGGGCAGGGGGCTCATGGCTACACCTTC. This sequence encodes CASSEGQGAHGYTF.

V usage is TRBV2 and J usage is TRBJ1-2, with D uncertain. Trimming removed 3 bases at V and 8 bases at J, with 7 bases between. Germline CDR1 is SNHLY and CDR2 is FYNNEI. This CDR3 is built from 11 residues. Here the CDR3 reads CASSDAIGYTF. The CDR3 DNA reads TGTGCCAGCAGTGATGCTATCGGCTACACCTTC.

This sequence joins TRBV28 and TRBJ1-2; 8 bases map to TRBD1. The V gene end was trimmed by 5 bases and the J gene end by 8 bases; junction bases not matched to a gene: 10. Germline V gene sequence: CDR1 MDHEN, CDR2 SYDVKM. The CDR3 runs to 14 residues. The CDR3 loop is CASSTGQGLGGYTF. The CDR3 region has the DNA TGTGCCAGCAGTACCGGACAGGGACTTGGAGGCTACACCTTC.

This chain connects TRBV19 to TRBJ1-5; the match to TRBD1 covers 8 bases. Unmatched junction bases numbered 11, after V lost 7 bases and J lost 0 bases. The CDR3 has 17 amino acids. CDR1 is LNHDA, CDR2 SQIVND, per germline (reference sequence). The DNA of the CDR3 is TGTGCCAGTACCAGCGGACAGGGAGGTTATAGCAATCAGCCCCAGCATTTT. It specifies CASTSGQGGYSNQPQHF.

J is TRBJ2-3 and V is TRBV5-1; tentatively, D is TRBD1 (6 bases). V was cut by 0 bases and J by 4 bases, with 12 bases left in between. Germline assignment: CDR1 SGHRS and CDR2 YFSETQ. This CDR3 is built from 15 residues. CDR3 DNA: TGCGCCAGCAGCTTGGGGCTCGGACAGTCAGATACGCAGTATTTT. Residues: CASSLGLGQSDTQYF.

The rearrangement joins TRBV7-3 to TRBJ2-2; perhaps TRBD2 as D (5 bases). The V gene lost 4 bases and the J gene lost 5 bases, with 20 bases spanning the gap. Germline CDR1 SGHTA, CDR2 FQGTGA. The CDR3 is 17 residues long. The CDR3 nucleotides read TGTGCCAGCAGCTCACCCTTAGGCCCTAGCCTAACCGGGGAGCTGTTTTTT. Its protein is CASSSPLGPSLTGELFF.

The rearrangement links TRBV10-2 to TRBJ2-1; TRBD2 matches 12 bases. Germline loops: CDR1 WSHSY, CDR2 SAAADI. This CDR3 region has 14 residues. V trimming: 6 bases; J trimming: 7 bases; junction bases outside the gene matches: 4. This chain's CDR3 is CASRLAGGGNEQFF. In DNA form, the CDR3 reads TGCGCCAGCAGACTAGCGGGGGGCGGAAATGAGCAGTTCTTC.